This T cell receptor (beta chain) is drawn from a study of blood T cell repertoires in COVID-19. Overall study context: Specimens from acute and convalescent COVID-19 originated in the United States, Italy and Spain.

Only one count was recorded for this clone. The germline gives CDR1 SGHVS, CDR2 FQNEAQ. The CDR3 consists of 16 residues. Trimming removed 5 bases from V and 10 bases from J; junction bases left unmatched: 9. Generated by immunoSEQ multiplex PCR, the TCRdb table keeps only in-frame clones and is missing some. The profile covers roughly 140,000 clones, with 86% appearing a single time and less than 3.5% taken by the ten largest. The sequencing sample was made of peripheral blood. The chain recombines TRBV7-8 with TRBJ2-1; 15 bases agree with TRBD2. The clonotype was recovered from a man between 65 and 85 years old with acute or convalescent COVID-19. The CDR3 loop reads CASSPRTSGRAGEQFF. The DNA of the CDR3 is TGTGCCAGCAGCCCAAGGACTAGCGGGAGGGCCGGGGAGCAGTTCTTC.